The 16 T cell receptor beta chains presented below share a single source sample, sequenced in a study of blood T cell repertoires in COVID-19. The assay was immunoSEQ multiplex PCR, and TCRdb's table has in-frame clones only and misses some. The sample lists more than 140,000 clones; roughly 82% were seen once. Sequencing input: peripheral blood. Receptors originate from a woman aged 50 to 60 in a cohort sampled during active or convalescent COVID-19.

The chain carries TRBV30 and TRBJ2-3; TRBD2 agrees at 7 bases. V lost 1 base, J lost 0 bases, and 4 bases stayed unmatched. The germline CDR1 and CDR2 sequences are GTSNPN and SVGIG (reference sequence). The CDR3 spans 15 residues. CDR3 loop: CAWSALAASTDTQYF. In DNA form, the CDR3 reads TGTGCCTGGAGTGCCCTAGCGGCTAGCACAGATACGCAGTATTTT.

This chain uses TRBV19 with TRBJ2-7, with TRBD2 matching 7 bases. Germline V CDR1 and CDR2: LNHDA, SQIVND (reference sequence). J was trimmed by 2 bases and V by 5 bases; bases with no gene match: 6. The CDR3 runs to 14 residues. The CDR3 sequence: CASSGGGEPYEQYF. The CDR3 DNA reads TGTGCCAGTAGTGGTGGGGGGGAACCCTACGAGCAGTACTTC.

This clone was found once. J is TRBJ2-5 and V is TRBV18; D is ambiguous. V shed 2 bases and J shed 2 bases, with 9 bases lying between them. Germline assignment: CDR1 KGHSH and CDR2 LQKENI. There are 14 residues in the CDR3. CDR3 in DNA: TGTGCCAGCTCACCATCAGACGGGCAAGAGACCCAGTACTTC. This encodes CASSPSDGQETQYF.

This chain links TRBV3-1 (or the pseudogene TRBV3-2) with TRBJ2-5, with 14 positions matching TRBD2. There are 18 residues in the CDR3. The V segment lost 4 bases and the J segment 5 bases; nucleotides outside the gene matches: 12. The V gene's germline CDR1 is LGHDT and CDR2 YNNKEL (reference sequence). This CDR3 is CASSPRLAGGPVVETQYF. In DNA form, the CDR3 reads TGTGCCAGCAGCCCTAGACTAGCGGGGGGGCCTGTTGTGGAGACCCAGTACTTC.

The V call is TRBV18, the J call TRBJ1-6, with D unclear. V gave up 0 bases and J gave up 14 bases, with 14 bases separating them. The CDR3 loop spans 14 amino acids. Germline CDR1 is KGHSH and CDR2 is LQKENI. The CDR3 sequence: CASSPPGQSGTLHF. In DNA form, the CDR3 reads TGTGCCAGCTCACCACCAGGTCAGTCGGGGACCCTCCACTTT.

This clone appeared a single time. The rearrangement uses TRBV19 and TRBJ2-7, with 8 bases matching TRBD1. The germline V gene encodes CDR1 LNHDA and CDR2 SQIVND (reference sequence). The CDR3 is 14 residues long. V trimming: 4 bases; J trimming: 1 base; junction bases outside the gene matches: 3. Here the CDR3 reads CASSTGTGSYEQYF. The DNA for the CDR3 is TGTGCCAGTAGTACCGGGACAGGTTCCTACGAGCAGTACTTC.

This chain uses TRBV6-6 with TRBJ1-5; TRBD1 might be the D (6 bases). Germline-derived CDR1 and CDR2 are MNHNY and SVGAGI (reference sequence). CDR3 length: 15 residues. The V and J ends lost 7 bases and 1 base respectively, with 14 bases between them. In DNA, the CDR3 is TGTGCCAGCACCGAGGGACATCTAAGCAATCAGCCCCAGCATTTT. This gives the protein CASTEGHLSNQPQHF.

The genes are TRBV7-9 and TRBJ2-7; 9 positions match TRBD1. CDR1 and CDR2 from the germline V gene are SEHNR and FQNEAQ (reference sequence). CDR3 length: 16 amino acids. The junction had 11 bases not matched to a gene; V was cut back by 5 bases and J by 3 bases. The CDR3 DNA is TGTGCCAGCAGCCCTCGAAGGACAGGGGCGATCTACGAGCAGTACTTC. Translating it yields CASSPRRTGAIYEQYF.

The CDR3 here is CAIRKTGGGENSPLHF. In nucleotides, the CDR3 is TGTGCCATCAGGAAAACAGGGGGAGGTGAAAATTCACCCCTCCACTTT. The gene calls are TRBV10-3 and TRBJ1-6; TRBD1 matches 8 bases. The CDR3 extends over 16 amino acids. CDR1 and CDR2 from the germline V gene are ENHRY and SYGVKD. J gave up 7 bases and V 6 bases, and 11 bases lay outside the gene matches.

The chain links TRBV18 to TRBJ1-1, with a weak D call TRBD1 (5 bases). CDR3 length equals 15 residues. The V and J ends lost 2 bases and 5 bases respectively, with 15 bases between them. The germline V gene has CDR1 KGHSH and CDR2 LQKENI. CDR3 sequence: CASSPSGEVRTEAFF. For the CDR3, the DNA is TGTGCCAGCTCACCATCGGGGGAGGTGAGGACTGAAGCTTTCTTT.

The gene calls are TRBV20-1 and TRBJ2-7, with 10 bases matching TRBD2. The germline gives CDR1 DFQATT, CDR2 SNEGSKA (reference sequence). The CDR3 is made up of 15 amino acids. The V segment lost 3 bases and the J segment 6 bases; nucleotides outside the gene matches: 11. The CDR3 nucleotides read TGCAGTGCTAGTCCCTCTAGCGGGGGATTGAGCGAGCAGTACTTC. Protein sequence: CSASPSSGGLSEQYF.

This chain joins TRBV24-1 and TRBJ2-5; 7 bases fit TRBD1. The CDR3 is made up of 16 amino acids. V shed 1 base and J 2 bases; nucleotides not matched to a gene: 6. From germline, CDR1 is KGHDR and CDR2 SFDVKD. CDR3 coding DNA: TGTGCCACCAGTGATTTACTCCGGGACAGACAAGAGACCCAGTACTTC. Translating it yields CATSDLLRDRQETQYF.

V and J are TRBV19 and TRBJ2-3, with D perhaps matching TRBD1 (6 bases). Trimming pared 6 bases from V and 5 bases from J, leaving 9 bases between. Germline V gene lookup returns CDR1 LNHDA and CDR2 SQIVND (reference sequence). The length of the CDR3 is 12 residues. This CDR3 reads CASSQGLDTQYF. For the CDR3, the DNA is TGTGCCAGTAGCCAGGGGCTAGATACGCAGTATTTT. The whole variable domain, filled in from reference TRBV19 and TRBJ2-3, reads DGGITQSPKYLFRKEGQNVTLSCEQNLNHDAMYWYRQDPGQGLRLIYYSQIVNDFQKGDIAEGYSVSREKKESFPLTVTSAQKNPTAFYLCASSQGLDTQYFGPGTRLTVL.

The CDR3 here is CASSVATGGRSGELFF. The CDR3 DNA reads TGTGCCAGCAGCGTAGCTACGGGGGGCCGGTCCGGGGAGCTGTTTTTT. The J gene is TRBJ2-2, the V gene TRBV9; weak D call: TRBD2 (7 bases). CDR1 and CDR2 (germline): SGDLS, YYNGEE. V was cut by 0 bases and J by 6 bases, with 15 bases left in between. The CDR3 is 16 amino acids.

The chain combines TRBV7-9 with TRBJ1-4, with no clear D. Germline values: CDR1 SEHNR, CDR2 FQNEAQ (reference sequence). With 5 bases removed from V and 7 bases from J, the gap between germline ends came to 20 bases. This CDR3 is 16 amino acids long. CDR3 in DNA: TGTGCCAGCAGCCAACAAAGCGGGATCTCTGGTGAAAAACTGTTTTTT. Its translation is CASSQQSGISGEKLFF.

The chain couples TRBV20-1 to TRBJ1-2, with 9 positions matching TRBD1. This CDR3 is built from 13 residues. Trimming took 6 bases from V and 7 from J; bases not matched to a gene: 9. Germline CDR1 DFQATT, CDR2 SNEGSKA (reference sequence). The CDR3 coding sequence is TGCAGTGCGAGTACAGGGGGCAAGATTGGCTACACCTTC. Residues: CSASTGGKIGYTF.